These 10 T cell receptor beta chains originate from one sample sequenced in a study of cytomegalovirus exposure and HLA in healthy donors listed by TCRdb under 2017. Library prep was done by the immunoSEQ multiplex PCR assay. For the multiplex PCR, a mixture combining 60 forward primers for TCR Vbeta segments and 13 reverse primers for TCR Jbeta segments was used. TCRdb obtained this table from immuneACCESS and retained in-frame rearrangements with V and J assigned. These tables miss some clones; where compared with another copy, unresolved V genes account for less than half of the shortfall, and the remainder is unexplained. The sample records around 150,000 clones, roughly 9.4% of which are singletons. Of the sample, around 1.9% falls within the top ten clones. Sequences were obtained from PBMCs. These receptors all stem from a male donor in good health and CMV-seronegative.

V is TRBV4-1 and J is TRBJ2-5, with 7 bases matching TRBD2. J lost 5 bases, V lost 8 bases, and 14 bases had no gene match. Looked up from germline, CDR1 is MGHRA and CDR2 is YSYEKL. The CDR3 consists of 15 residues. The CDR3 region is CASATGLAAGETQYF. The CDR3 region has the DNA TGCGCCAGCGCGACGGGGCTAGCGGCCGGTGAGACCCAGTACTTC.

This clone was seen a handful of times. The chain combines TRBV28 with TRBJ1-1; D is perhaps TRBD1 (6 bases). This CDR3 contains 14 residues. The V gene's germline CDR1 is MDHEN and CDR2 SYDVKM. V lost 3 bases and J lost 3, with 11 bases in between. The DNA of the CDR3 is TGTGCCAGCAGTTTGCACAGGGCCCACACTGAAGCTTTCTTT. Translation gives CASSLHRAHTEAFF.

This clone was recorded a few times. Here the CDR3 reads CASSLLGGANYGYTF. CDR3 nucleotides: TGTGCCAGCAGTTTATTAGGAGGAGCTAACTATGGCTACACCTTC. The rearrangement uses TRBV28 and TRBJ1-2; D is ambiguous. The CDR3 length is 15 residues. The V end lost 1 base, the J end lost 0 bases, and 9 bases lay between the germline ends. CDR1 and CDR2 from the germline V gene are MDHEN and SYDVKM.

This clone was seen a few times. The chain joins TRBV6-1 to TRBJ1-5; no clear D gene. With 2 bases removed from V and 3 bases from J, the gap between germline ends came to 14 bases. The CDR3 spans 16 residues. Germline lookup yields CDR1 MNHNS and CDR2 SASEGT. The CDR3 region is CASSEYEGSHNQPQHF. In DNA, the CDR3 is TGTGCCAGCAGTGAATACGAGGGCAGCCACAATCAGCCCCAGCATTTT.

This clone has just a few counts. The chain has TRBV5-1 and TRBJ1-4; D may be TRBD1 (6 bases). Trimming pared 5 bases from V and 8 bases from J, leaving 13 bases between. CDR3 length: 13 residues. Per germline, CDR1 SGHRS and CDR2 YFSETQ. CDR3 coding DNA: TGCGCCAGCAGAAGAGACAGGAACGAAAAACTGTTTTTT. Amino acids: CASRRDRNEKLFF.

The chain uses TRBV5-1 and TRBJ2-1, with 8 bases matching TRBD1. CDR1 is SGHRS and CDR2 is YFSETQ in the germline V gene. This CDR3 has 15 amino acids. V gave up 6 bases and J gave up 0 bases; unmatched junction bases: 5. The CDR3 here is CASTGDRPSYNEQFF. The CDR3 bases are TGCGCCAGCACGGGGGACAGGCCCTCCTACAATGAGCAGTTCTTC. Combining the CDR3 with reference TRBV5-1 and TRBJ2-1 gives the whole variable domain KAGVTQTPRYLIKTRGQQVTLSCSPISGHRSVSWYQQTPGQGLQFLFEYFSETQRNKGNFPGRFSGRQFSNSRSEMNVSTLELGDSALYLCASTGDRPSYNEQFFGPGTRLTVL.

The rearrangement joins TRBV5-1 to TRBJ1-6, with D possibly TRBD1 on 6 matching bases. Trimming took 4 bases from V and 2 from J, leaving 10 bases between them. Germline V gene lookup returns CDR1 SGHRS and CDR2 YFSETQ. This CDR3 region has 15 residues. The CDR3 here is CASSPRDTYNSPLHF. The CDR3 DNA reads as TGCGCCAGCAGCCCCCGGGACACCTATAATTCACCCCTCCACTTT.

Only a few counts were recorded for this clone. The chain carries TRBV6-6 and TRBJ2-3; TRBD1 agrees at 7 bases. CDR3 length: 15 residues. Looked up from germline, CDR1 is MNHNY and CDR2 is SVGAGI (reference sequence). J lost 0 bases, V lost 6 bases, and 6 bases had no gene match. The CDR3 nucleotides are TGTGCCAGCAGCGGGACAGCCTTTAGCACAGATACGCAGTATTTT. Amino acids: CASSGTAFSTDTQYF.

The J gene is TRBJ2-3, the V gene TRBV14, with 10 bases that match TRBD2. Looked up from germline, CDR1 is SGHDN and CDR2 is FVKESK. This CDR3 has 15 amino acids. Trimming at V came to 4 bases and at J to 4 bases, leaving 5 bases not matched to a gene. CDR3 region: CASSRGSGRADTQYF. The CDR3 DNA is TGTGCCAGCAGCCGTGGGAGCGGGAGGGCAGATACGCAGTATTTT. The full variable domain, in which reference TRBV14 and TRBJ2-3 provide the parts outside the CDR3, is EAGVTQFPSHSVIEKGQTVTLRCDPISGHDNLYWYRRVMGKEIKFLLHFVKESKQDESGMPNNRFLAERTGGTYSTLKVQPAELEDSGVYFCASSRGSGRADTQYFGPGTRLTVL.

The V and J genes are TRBV7-9 and TRBJ1-2; D may be TRBD1 (5 bases). V was cut by 5 bases and J by 0 bases, with 19 bases left in between. The CDR3 runs 17 residues. The V gene's germline CDR1 is SEHNR and CDR2 FQNEAQ (reference sequence). CDR3 protein: CASSPNDSRPTNYGYTF. In DNA form, the CDR3 reads TGTGCCAGCAGCCCGAACGACAGCCGGCCCACTAACTATGGCTACACCTTC.